The sequence of this TCR beta chain was determined in a study of radiotherapy plus CTLA-4 blockade in lung cancer. Overall study results and limits: TCR clones from tumors expanded in blood after radiotherapy plus ipilimumab. Response, reportedly, was best predicted by interferon-beta along with early blood T cell clone dynamics.

This table comes from immunoSEQ multiplex PCR, and its TCRdb copy is limited to in-frame clones, with some not included. Counted here are about 40,000 clones, just under 80% occurring once; the ten biggest clones make up under 25%. As for this clone: Its antigen is unidentified.

Germline CDR1 SGHVS, CDR2 FQNEAQ. The CDR3 length is 16 residues. The V and J ends lost 1 base and 4 bases respectively, with 16 bases between them. This sequence joins TRBV7-8 and TRBJ1-2, with D possibly matching TRBD1 (6 bases). Sequencing used peripheral blood, obtained from a patient treated with radiotherapy plus ipilimumab. The sequence was obtained from a human donor with non-small cell lung cancer that progressed on radiotherapy plus ipilimumab. The CDR3 DNA sequence: TGTGCCAGCAGCTTAGTCGCGGGGGCGCCTTCCTATGGCTACACCTTC. Amino acid sequence: CASSLVAGAPSYGYTF.